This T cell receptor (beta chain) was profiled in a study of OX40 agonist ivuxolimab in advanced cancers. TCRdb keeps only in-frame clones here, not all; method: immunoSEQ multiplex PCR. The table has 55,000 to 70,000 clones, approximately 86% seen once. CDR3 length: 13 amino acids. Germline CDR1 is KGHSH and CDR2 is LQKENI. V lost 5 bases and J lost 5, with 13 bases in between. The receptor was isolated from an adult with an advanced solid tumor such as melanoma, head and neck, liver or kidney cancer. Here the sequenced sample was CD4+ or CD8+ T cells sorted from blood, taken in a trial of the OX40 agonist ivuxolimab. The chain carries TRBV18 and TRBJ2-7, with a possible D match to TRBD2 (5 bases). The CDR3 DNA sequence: TGTGCCAGCTCAAGATCGGCGGGTGACGAGCAGTACTTC. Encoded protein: CASSRSAGDEQYF.